This T cell receptor beta chain was sequenced in a study of CD8+ T cells in alopecia areata (dated by TCRdb to 2016 to 2018). For the wider study: Treated patients were enrolled in an open-label pilot trial of oral tofacitinib, 5 to 10 mg twice daily, for moderate-to-severe alopecia areata. The SALT score, which quantifies the percentage of affected scalp surface area, was used to measure disease severity in treated patients. Tofacitinib-treated patients had biopsies at baseline and at 4 and 24 weeks of treatment, with a later scalp biopsy in several patients. RNA was obtained with the PAXgene miRNA kit for fixed scalp, the miRNeasy kit for PBMCs, and the RNeasy kit for mouse skin. Human TCRbeta sequencing covered scalp tissue and sorted CD4+ and CD8+ peripheral blood T cells from patchy and totalis/universalis alopecia areata patients and healthy controls. TCRbeta CDR3 regions were amplified by immunoSEQ multiplex PCR using 35 Vbeta forward and 13 Jbeta reverse primers. Clonality in the scalp was compared among normal scalp (n=4), patchy alopecia areata scalp (n=8), and alopecia totalis/universalis scalp (n=8). In both human patients and the C3H/HeJ mouse model, the study applied high-throughput TCRbeta sequencing to look at T cell clonal expansion in alopecia areata. Patients stayed on tofacitinib for 6 to 18 months and then had 6 months of follow-up off drug so that delayed response and recurrence could be assessed.

The library was built by means of the immunoSEQ multiplex PCR assay. For TCR sequencing, RNA was extracted from every sample and reverse transcribed into cDNA to serve as template. First-strand cDNA was synthesized using SuperScript III with a 2:1 mix of oligo-dT and random hexamers. A synthetic immune receptor repertoire was used to assess amplification bias, and residual bias was removed computationally. The study's own analysis went as follows. Raw reads were preprocessed to remove errors, and CDR3 was defined according to IMGT conventions as the region from the conserved cysteine to phenylalanine. Clonality was computed by normalizing Shannon entropy by log2 of the number of productive unique TCRs and subtracting the result from 1. Whether each scalp clone was CD4 or CD8 was inferred by checking scalp TCRbeta sequences against the CD4 and CD8 repertoires from sorted blood. TCRdb took this table from immuneACCESS and kept in-frame rearrangements with V and J called. Such tables lack part of the clones; where checked against another copy, unresolved V genes explain under half of the gap, and the rest is unexplained. V, J and clone size are those of that table, while D and trimming were read from the DNA. In all, the sample holds roughly 100,000 clones, and under 90% of those were seen once. 8.5% to 14% of the sample is held by the ten biggest clonotypes.

Reading the label with the study, this specimen's treatment or condition is: oral pan-JAK inhibitor, 5-10 mg twice daily. Lesional scalp punch biopsies and peripheral blood were collected from alopecia areata patients. PBMCs were separated by density centrifugation and stained for CD3, CD4 and CD8, after which CD4+ and CD8+ T cells were sorted on a FACSAria. This clone was observed once. The target of this receptor is not known. No clone much larger than this one lies a single base away; base qualities are absent. Points the paper makes about the study in general: Unlike mouse skin, where gammadelta T cells dominate, normal human skin contains resident alphabeta T cells that get sequenced too, which complicates analysis of the scalp TCR repertoire. Compared with normal scalp, lesional scalp, particularly in alopecia totalis/universalis, had higher clonality and more expanded CD8+ clones, which suggests antigenic drive. Shared TCR sequences between patients were less evident than in mice, which may be partly attributable to HLA diversity in the patient population. The treated cohort was small, with a single nonresponder, so links between baseline CD8+ expansion and response need larger studies. Scalp clonality and the number of expanded CD8+ clones among the top 100 scalp clones were significantly decreased by tofacitinib. Many expanded lesional clones were found to persist in scalp and blood during tofacitinib treatment, and relapse after treatment cessation may be partly explained by this persistence.

The sample consisted of CD8+ T cells sorted from blood, taken at week 34, from a patient treated with tofacitinib. The TCR originated in a human donor with alopecia areata.

The nucleotide sequence is given as TGTGCCAGCAGTTTAGGGCAGGGGACCTTTGGCTACACCTTC. It translates to CASSLGQGTFGYTF. The rearranged segments are TRBV27 and TRBJ1-2; the D gene is possibly TRBD1, with 6 bases matching. The germline V gene (reference sequence) supplies CDR1 MNHEY and CDR2 SMNVEV. At the junction V is shortened by 2 bases and J by 7 bases, with 14 bases in between. Including the terminal cysteine and phenylalanine, the CDR3 comprises 14 residues. Here the CDR3 DNA is all that survives: 42 bases in frame from base 1.